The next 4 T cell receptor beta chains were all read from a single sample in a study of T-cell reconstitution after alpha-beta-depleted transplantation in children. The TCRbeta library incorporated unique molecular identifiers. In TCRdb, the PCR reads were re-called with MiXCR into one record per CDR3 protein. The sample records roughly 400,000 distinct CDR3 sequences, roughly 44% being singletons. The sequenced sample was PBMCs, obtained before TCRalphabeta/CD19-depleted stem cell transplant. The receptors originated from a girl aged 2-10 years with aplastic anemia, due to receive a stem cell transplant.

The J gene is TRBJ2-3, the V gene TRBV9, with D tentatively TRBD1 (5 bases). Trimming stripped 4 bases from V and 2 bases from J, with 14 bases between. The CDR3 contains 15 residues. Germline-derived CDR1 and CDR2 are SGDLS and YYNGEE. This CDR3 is CASSLWGSATDTQYF. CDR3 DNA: TGTGCCAGCAGCCTTTGGGGCAGTGCCACAGATACGCAGTATTTT.

The CDR3 bases are TGCAGTGCTAGAAAGGGGCCGGGGGCCAACGTCCTGACTTTC. It encodes CSARKGPGANVLTF. The chain recombines TRBV20-1 with TRBJ2-6; a weak D match, TRBD1 (5 bases). CDR3 size: 14 residues. The ends were cut back, 2 bases at V and 4 bases at J, with 9 bases in the middle. CDR1 DFQATT and CDR2 SNEGSKA come from the germline V gene (reference sequence).

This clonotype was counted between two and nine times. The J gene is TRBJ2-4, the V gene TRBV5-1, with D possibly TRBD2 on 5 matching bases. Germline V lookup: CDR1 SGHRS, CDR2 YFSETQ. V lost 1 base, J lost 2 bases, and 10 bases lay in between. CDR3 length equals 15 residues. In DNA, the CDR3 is TGCGCCAGCAGCTTGAGGGAGTCCCCCAAAAACATTCAGTACTTC. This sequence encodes CASSLRESPKNIQYF.

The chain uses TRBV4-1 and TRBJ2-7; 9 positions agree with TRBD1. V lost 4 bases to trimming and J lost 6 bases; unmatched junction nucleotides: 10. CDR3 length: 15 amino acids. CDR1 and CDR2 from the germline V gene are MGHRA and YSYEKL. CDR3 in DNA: TGCGCCAGCAGCCTCGCCCGGGACAGGGAGGGCGAGCAGTACTTC. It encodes CASSLARDREGEQYF.